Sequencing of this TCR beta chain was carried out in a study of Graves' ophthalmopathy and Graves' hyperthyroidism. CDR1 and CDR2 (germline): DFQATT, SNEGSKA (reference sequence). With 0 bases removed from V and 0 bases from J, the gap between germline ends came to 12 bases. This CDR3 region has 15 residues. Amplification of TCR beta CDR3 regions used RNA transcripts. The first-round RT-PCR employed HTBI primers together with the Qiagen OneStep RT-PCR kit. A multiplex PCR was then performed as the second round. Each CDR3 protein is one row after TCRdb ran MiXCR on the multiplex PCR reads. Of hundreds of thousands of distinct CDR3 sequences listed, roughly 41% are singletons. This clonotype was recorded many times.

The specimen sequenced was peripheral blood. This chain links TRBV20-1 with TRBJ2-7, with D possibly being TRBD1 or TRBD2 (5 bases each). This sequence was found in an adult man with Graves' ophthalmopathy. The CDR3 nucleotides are TGCAGTGCTAGAGATCGGGGCAGATTCTCCTACGAGCAGTACTTC. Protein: CSARDRGRFSYEQYF.